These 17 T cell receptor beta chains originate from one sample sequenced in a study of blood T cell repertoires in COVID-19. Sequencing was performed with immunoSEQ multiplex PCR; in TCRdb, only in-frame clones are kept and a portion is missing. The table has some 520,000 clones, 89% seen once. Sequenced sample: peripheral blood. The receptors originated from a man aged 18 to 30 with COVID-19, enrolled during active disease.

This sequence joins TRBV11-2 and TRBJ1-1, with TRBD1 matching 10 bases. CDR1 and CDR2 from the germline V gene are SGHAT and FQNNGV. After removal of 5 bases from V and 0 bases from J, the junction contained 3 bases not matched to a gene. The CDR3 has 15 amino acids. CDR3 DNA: TGTGCCAGCAGCCGGGACAGGGGCATGAACACTGAAGCTTTCTTT. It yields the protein CASSRDRGMNTEAFF. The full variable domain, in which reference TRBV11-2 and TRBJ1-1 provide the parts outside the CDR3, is EAGVAQSPRYKIIEKRQSVAFWCNPISGHATLYWYQQILGQGPKLLIQFQNNGVVDDSQLPKDRFSAERLKGVDSTLKIQPAKLEDSAVYLCASSRDRGMNTEAFFGQGTRLTVV.

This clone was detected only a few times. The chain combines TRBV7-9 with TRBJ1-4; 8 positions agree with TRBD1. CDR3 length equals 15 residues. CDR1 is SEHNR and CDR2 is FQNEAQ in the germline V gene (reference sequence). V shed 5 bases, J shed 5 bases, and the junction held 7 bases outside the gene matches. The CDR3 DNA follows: TGTGCCAGCAGCGGATCGGACAGGGAGAATGAAAAACTGTTTTTT. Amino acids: CASSGSDRENEKLFF. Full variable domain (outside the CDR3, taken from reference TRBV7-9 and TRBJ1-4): DTGVSQNPRHKITKRGQNVTFRCDPISEHNRLYWYRQTLGQGPEFLTYFQNEAQLEKSRLLSDRFSAERPKGSFSTLEIQRTEQGDSAMYLCASSGSDRENEKLFFGSGTQLSVL.

The CDR3 reads CASSLVHGASDTQYF. The CDR3 nucleotides read TGTGCCAGCAGCTTAGTTCATGGGGCGTCAGATACGCAGTATTTT. The chain couples TRBV11-2 to TRBJ2-3; the D gene is possibly TRBD1 (5 bases). Trimming shortened V by 1 base and J by 4 bases, and 12 bases separated the two germline ends. Germline lookup yields CDR1 SGHAT and CDR2 FQNNGV. CDR3 size: 15 residues.

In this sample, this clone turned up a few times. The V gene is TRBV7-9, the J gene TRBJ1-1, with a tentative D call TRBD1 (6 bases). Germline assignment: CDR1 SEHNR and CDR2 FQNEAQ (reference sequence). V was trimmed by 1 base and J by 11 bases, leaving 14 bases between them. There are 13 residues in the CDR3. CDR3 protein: CASSLEGRGGAFF. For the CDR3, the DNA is TGTGCCAGCAGCTTAGAAGGCAGGGGCGGCGCTTTCTTT. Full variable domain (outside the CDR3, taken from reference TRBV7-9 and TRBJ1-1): DTGVSQNPRHKITKRGQNVTFRCDPISEHNRLYWYRQTLGQGPEFLTYFQNEAQLEKSRLLSDRFSAERPKGSFSTLEIQRTEQGDSAMYLCASSLEGRGGAFFGQGTRLTVV.

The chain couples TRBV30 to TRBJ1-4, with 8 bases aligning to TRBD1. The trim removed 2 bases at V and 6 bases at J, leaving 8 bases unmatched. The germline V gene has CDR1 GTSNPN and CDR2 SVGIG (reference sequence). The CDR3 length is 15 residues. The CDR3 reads CAWSLGQGGDEKLFF. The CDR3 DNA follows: TGTGCCTGGAGTTTAGGACAGGGAGGCGATGAAAAACTGTTTTTT.

In DNA, the CDR3 is TGTGCCAGCAGCAGGCGGGGGGACTCCTACGAGCAGTACTTC. The encoded protein is CASSRRGDSYEQYF. This chain links TRBV11-3 with TRBJ2-7; 8 bases agree with TRBD2. Germline CDR1 SGHNT, CDR2 YENEEA. V lost 5 bases to trimming and J lost 0 bases; unmatched junction nucleotides: 3. This CDR3 has 14 amino acids.

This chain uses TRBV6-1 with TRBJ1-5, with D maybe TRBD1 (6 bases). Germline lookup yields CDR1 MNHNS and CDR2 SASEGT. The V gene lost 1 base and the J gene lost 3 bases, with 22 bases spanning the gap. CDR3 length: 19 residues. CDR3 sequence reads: CASSEGTASRSPYNQPQHF. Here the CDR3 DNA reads TGTGCCAGCAGTGAAGGGACAGCTTCTCGATCGCCTTACAATCAGCCCCAGCATTTT.

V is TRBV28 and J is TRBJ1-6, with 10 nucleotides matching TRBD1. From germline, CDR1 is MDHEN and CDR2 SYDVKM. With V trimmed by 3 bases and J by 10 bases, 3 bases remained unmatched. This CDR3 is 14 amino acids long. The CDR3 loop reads CASSFRDRGSPLHF. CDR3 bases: TGTGCCAGCAGTTTCCGGGACAGGGGATCACCCCTCCACTTT.

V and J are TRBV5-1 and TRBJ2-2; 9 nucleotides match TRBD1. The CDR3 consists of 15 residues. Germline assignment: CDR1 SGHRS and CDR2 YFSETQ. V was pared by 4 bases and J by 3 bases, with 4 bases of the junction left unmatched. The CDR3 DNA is TGCGCCAGCAGCCCCCGGACAGGGGACACCGGGGAGCTGTTTTTT. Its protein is CASSPRTGDTGELFF.

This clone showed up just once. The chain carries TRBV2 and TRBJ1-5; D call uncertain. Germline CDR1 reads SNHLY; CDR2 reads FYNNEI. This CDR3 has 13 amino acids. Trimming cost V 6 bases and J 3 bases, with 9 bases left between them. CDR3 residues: CASRWASNQPQHF. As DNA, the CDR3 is TGTGCCAGCAGGTGGGCCTCCAATCAGCCCCAGCATTTT.

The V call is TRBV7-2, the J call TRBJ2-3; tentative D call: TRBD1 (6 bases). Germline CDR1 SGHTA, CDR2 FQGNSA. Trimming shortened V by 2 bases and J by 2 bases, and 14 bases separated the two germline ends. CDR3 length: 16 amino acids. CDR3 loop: CASSLFARGDTDTQYF. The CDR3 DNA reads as TGTGCCAGCAGCTTATTTGCCAGGGGTGACACAGATACGCAGTATTTT.

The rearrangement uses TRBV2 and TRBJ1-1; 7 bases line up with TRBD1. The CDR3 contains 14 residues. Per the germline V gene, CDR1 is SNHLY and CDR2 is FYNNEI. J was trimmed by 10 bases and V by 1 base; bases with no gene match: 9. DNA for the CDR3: TGTGCCAGCAGTGAAGTCCCAGGGGGTCGGATAGCTTTCTTT. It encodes CASSEVPGGRIAFF.

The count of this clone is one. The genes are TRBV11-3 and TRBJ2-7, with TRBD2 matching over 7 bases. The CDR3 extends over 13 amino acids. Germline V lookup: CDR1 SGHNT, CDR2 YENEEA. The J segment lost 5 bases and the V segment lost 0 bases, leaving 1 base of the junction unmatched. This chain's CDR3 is CASSLDREDEQYF. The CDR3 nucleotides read TGTGCCAGCAGCTTAGATCGGGAGGACGAGCAGTACTTC.

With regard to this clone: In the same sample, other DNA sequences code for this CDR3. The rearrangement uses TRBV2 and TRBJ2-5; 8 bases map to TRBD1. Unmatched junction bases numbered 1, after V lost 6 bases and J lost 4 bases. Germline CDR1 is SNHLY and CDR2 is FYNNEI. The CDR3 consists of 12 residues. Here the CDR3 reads CASSDRGETQYF. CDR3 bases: TGTGCCAGCAGCGACAGGGGAGAGACCCAGTACTTC.

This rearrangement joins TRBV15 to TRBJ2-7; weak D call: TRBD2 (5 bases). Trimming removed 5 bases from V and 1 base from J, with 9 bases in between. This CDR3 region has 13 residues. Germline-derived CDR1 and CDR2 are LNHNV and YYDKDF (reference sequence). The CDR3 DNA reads TGTGCCACCAGCTCCGGGAAGTCCTACGAGCAGTACTTC. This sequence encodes CATSSGKSYEQYF.

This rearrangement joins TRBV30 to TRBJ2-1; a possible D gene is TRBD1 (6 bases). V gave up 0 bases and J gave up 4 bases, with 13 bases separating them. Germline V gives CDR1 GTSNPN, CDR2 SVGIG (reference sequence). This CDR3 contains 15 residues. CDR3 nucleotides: TGTGCCTGGAGTGTAGACAGGTCGGGATACAATGAGCAGTTCTTC. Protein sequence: CAWSVDRSGYNEQFF.

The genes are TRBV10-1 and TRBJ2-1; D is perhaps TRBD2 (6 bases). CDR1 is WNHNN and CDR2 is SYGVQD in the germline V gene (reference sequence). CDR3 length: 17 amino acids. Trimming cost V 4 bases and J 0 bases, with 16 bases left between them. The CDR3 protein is CASSGPRDGSSYNEQFF. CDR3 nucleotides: TGCGCCAGCAGTGGACCCCGGGACGGGAGCTCCTACAATGAGCAGTTCTTC.